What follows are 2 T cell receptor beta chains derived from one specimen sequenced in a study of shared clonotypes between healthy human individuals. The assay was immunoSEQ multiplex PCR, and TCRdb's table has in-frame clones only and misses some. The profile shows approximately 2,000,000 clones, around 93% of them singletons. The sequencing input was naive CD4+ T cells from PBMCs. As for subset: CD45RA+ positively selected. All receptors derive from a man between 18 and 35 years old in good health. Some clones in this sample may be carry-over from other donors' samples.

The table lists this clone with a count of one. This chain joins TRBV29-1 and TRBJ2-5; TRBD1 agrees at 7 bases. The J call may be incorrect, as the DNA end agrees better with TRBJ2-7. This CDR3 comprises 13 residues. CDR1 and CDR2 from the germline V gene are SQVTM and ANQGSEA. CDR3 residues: CSATGTVTYEQYF. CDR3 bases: TGCAGCGCTACCGGGACAGTAACCTACGAGCAGTACTTC.

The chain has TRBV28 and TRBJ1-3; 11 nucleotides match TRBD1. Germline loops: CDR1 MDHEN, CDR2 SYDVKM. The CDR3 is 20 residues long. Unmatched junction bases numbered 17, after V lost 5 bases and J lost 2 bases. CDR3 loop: CASSNRLGTGGYYTGNTIYF. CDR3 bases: TGTGCCAGCAGTAACCGTTTAGGGACAGGGGGATATTACACTGGAAACACCATATATTTT.